The clone carrying this TCR beta chain is deemed medium-sized (0.01 to 0.1%). Its antigen is still unknown. The data originate from a study of sequential checkpoint blockade in melanoma. Study in general: TCRbeta immunosequencing was performed on DNA from around 91 pretreatment melanoma tumor samples. After nivolumab or ipilimumab alone, twenty-two patients had week-13 rebiopsies.

As to treatment: randomized to nivolumab then ipilimumab (arm A) or the reverse (arm B). The V gene end was trimmed by 6 bases and the J gene end by 3 bases; junction bases not matched to a gene: 9. The CDR3 runs to 17 residues. CDR1 and CDR2 from the germline V gene are SGHNT and YENEEA. Sequencing used immunoSEQ multiplex PCR; TCRdb keeps in-frame clones, though not all of them. The sample includes several hundred clones, 15% to 20% of them seen just once. Notes on the study in general: Clinical benefit was about 30 times likelier when tumor T-cell fraction and clonality increased. Mutational load did not correlate with tumor T-cell fraction or clonality.

This chain uses TRBV11-3 with TRBJ2-3, with 13 nucleotides matching TRBD2. The input for sequencing was tumor tissue (inferred from file names), taken from a patient given nivolumab and ipilimumab in sequence. The receptor was isolated from a human donor with melanoma. CDR3 sequence reads: CASRSTTSGRTTDTQYF. CDR3 in DNA: TGTGCCAGCAGGTCTACGACTAGCGGGAGGACGACAGATACGCAGTATTTT.